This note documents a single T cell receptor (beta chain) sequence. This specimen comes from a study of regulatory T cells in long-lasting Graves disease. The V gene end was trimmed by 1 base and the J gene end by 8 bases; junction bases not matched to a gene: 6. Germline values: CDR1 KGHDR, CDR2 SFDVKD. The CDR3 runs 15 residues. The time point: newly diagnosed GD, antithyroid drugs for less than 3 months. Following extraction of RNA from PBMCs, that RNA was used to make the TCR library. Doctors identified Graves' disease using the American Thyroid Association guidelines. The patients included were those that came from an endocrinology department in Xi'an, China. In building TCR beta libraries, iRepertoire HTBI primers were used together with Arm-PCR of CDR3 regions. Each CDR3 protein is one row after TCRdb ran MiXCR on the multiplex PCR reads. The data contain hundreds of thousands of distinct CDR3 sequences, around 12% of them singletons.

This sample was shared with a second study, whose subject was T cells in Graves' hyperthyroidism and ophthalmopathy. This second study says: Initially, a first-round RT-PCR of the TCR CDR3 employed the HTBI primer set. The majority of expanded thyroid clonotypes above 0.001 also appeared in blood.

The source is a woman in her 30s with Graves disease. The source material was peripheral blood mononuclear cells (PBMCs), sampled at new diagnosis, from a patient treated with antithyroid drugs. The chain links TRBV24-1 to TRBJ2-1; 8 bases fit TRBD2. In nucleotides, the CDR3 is TGTGCCACCAGTGATTTAGCGGGAGCCCGCGATGAGCAGTTCTTC. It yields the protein CATSDLAGARDEQFF.